This T cell receptor (beta chain) was found in a study of immune cell composition in non-small cell lung cancer. General study results and limits: Roughly 75% of squamous and around 34% of adenocarcinoma cases had tumour-associated clones >0.5%. Overall clonality, unlike maximal tumour-associated clone frequency, did not predict TIL reactivity.

Notes on this clone: The target antigen is unknown.

V shed 7 bases and J 7 bases; nucleotides not matched to a gene: 5. The germline CDR1 and CDR2 sequences are SQVTM and ANQGSEA. This CDR3 has 12 amino acids. Normal lung was taken at the farthest possible site, at least 3 cm from tumour. Generated by immunoSEQ multiplex PCR, the TCRdb table keeps only in-frame clones and is missing some. This sample yields about 6,700 clones, of which 67% are seen a single time; around 10% belongs to the top ten. V is TRBV29-1 and J is TRBJ1-4; 8 nucleotides match TRBD1. This clonotype was obtained from a human donor with non-small cell lung cancer. The specimen sequenced was non-adjacent lung tissue. DNA of the CDR3: TGCAGCGCCAGGGGGCGCGGTGAAAAACTGTTTTTT. Encoded protein: CSARGRGEKLFF.